This T cell receptor beta chain was profiled in a study of T cell changes during pregnancy in multiple sclerosis. Germline V gives CDR1 MNHEY, CDR2 SVGAGI. Trimming took off 2 bases at V and 1 base at J, with 4 bases between the two ends. This CDR3 comprises 13 residues. This clone occurred once. The protocol was immunoSEQ multiplex PCR, while the TCRdb copy is restricted to in-frame clones and leaves out a portion. The sample holds tens of thousands of clones; around nine tenths are singletons and the top ten take 0.56%. The chain links TRBV6-5 to TRBJ2-3; D is uncertain. The TCR was taken from a female donor with multiple sclerosis, enrolled in a pregnancy study. Sample: CD4+ T cells from peripheral blood mononuclear cells, taken before pregnancy. The CDR3 here is CASSYARTDTQYF. The CDR3 DNA follows: TGTGCCAGCAGTTACGCGCGCACAGATACGCAGTATTTT.